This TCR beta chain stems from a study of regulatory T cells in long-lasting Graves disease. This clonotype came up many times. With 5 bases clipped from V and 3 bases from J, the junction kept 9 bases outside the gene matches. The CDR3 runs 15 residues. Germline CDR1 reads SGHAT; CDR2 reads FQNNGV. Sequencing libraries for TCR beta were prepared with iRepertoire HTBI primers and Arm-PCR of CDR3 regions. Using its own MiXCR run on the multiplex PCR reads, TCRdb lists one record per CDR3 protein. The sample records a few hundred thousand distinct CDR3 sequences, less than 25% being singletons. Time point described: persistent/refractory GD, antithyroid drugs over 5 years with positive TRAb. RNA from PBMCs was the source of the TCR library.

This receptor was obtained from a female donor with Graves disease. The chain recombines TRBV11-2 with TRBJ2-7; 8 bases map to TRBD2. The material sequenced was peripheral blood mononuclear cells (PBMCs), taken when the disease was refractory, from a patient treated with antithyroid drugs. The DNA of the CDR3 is TGTGCCAGCAGCGCCCTGGCGGGAGGCATCTACGAGCAGTACTTC. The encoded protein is CASSALAGGIYEQYF.